This entry describes one T cell receptor (beta chain). Sequence at one end of the junction differs from germline and may be a read error. The data were obtained in a study of tumor-infiltrating lymphocytes in primary liver carcinoma. Study-wide context: These were node-negative, non-metastatic T1-T3 tumors of about 4.2 to 11 cm.

TCR beta cDNA was reverse-transcribed from around 0.55 ug of total RNA. The reaction used a constant-region primer and ProtoScript II reverse transcriptase. Libraries of TCR beta came from three nested multiplex PCR rounds with slightly modified ARM-PCR. Researchers ran the first two PCR rounds for 10 cycles each with TRBV1-TRBV30 forward primers and a C-beta reverse primer. TCRdb processed the multiplex PCR reads anew with MiXCR; each CDR3 protein has one entry. This sample has fewer than 75,000 distinct CDR3 sequences, with 55% to 75% found just once. Both RNA and DNA were isolated together from approximately 20-30 mg of bulk tissue that had not been sorted. This CDR3 has 13 residues. CDR1 is SGHDN, CDR2 FVKESK, per germline.

V usage is TRBV14 and J usage is TRBJ2-3, with D unresolved. This receptor was obtained from a man between 40 and 49 years old with primary liver carcinoma and hepatitis B virus infection. Sequencing was done on a sample of liver tumor tissue from sampling region 2. The subset here: tumor region T2, inferior pole. CDR3 nucleotide sequence: TGCGCCAGCAACCGAGGATACACAGATACGCAGTATTTT. Translation: CASNRGYTDTQYF.